The clone carrying this TCR beta chain was observed a few times. Only in-frame clones appear in the TCRdb table, and some are missing; sequencing was by immunoSEQ multiplex PCR. The sample carries 95,000 to 100,000 clones, roughly 91% recorded once. The data derive from a study of control samples from healthy donors and cancer patients. The CDR3 totals 13 residues. From germline, CDR1 is LGHNA and CDR2 YNFKEQ. Trimming cost V 4 bases and J 4 bases; bases outside gene matches: 2. V and J are TRBV4-2 and TRBJ1-1; 8 nucleotides agree with TRBD1. The sample was blood. The sequence was collected from a man aged 25 to 45 in good health. Written as DNA, the CDR3 is TGTGCCAGCAGCCTCAGGGGGCTCACTGAAGCTTTCTTT. This gives the protein CASSLRGLTEAFF.